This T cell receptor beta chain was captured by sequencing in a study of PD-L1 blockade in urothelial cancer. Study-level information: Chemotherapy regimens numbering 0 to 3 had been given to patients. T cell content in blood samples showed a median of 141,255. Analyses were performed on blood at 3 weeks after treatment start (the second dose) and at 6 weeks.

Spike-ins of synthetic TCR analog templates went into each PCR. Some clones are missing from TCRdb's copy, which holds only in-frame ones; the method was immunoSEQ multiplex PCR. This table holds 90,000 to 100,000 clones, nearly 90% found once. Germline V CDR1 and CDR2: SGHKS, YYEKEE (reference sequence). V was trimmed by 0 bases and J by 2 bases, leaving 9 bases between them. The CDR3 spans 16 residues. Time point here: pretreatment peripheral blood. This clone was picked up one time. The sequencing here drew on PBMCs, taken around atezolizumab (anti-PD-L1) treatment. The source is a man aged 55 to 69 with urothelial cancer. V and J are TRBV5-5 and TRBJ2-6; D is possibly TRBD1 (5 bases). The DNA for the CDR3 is TGTGCCAGCAGCTTGGCAGGGCAGGCTGGGGCCAACGTCCTGACTTTC. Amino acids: CASSLAGQAGANVLTF.